The source of this T cell receptor beta chain is a study of memory CD4+ T cells and cytomegalovirus serostatus. Study at large: This sample comes from healthy Belgian adults, under 10 CMV seropositive, approximately 23 seronegative. Study conclusions and caveats: CMV serostatus prediction reached median AUC about 0.95, or 0.9 with US-trained model.

Trimming removed 8 bases at V and 2 bases at J, with 15 bases between. CDR1 is MNHNS and CDR2 is SASEGT in the germline V gene. The CDR3 contains 14 residues. Single viable CD3+CD4+CD8-CD45RO+ cells were sorted as the memory CD4+ T cells. This table comes from immunoSEQ multiplex PCR, and its TCRdb copy is limited to in-frame clones, with some not included. The table has approximately 40,000 clones, roughly three quarters seen once. A note on this clone: Its antigen is as yet unknown.

The genes are TRBV6-1 and TRBJ1-2; the D gene is possibly TRBD1 (5 bases). Sequencing input: memory CD4+ T cells from blood. The TCR comes from an adult in good health and CMV-seronegative. The CDR3: CASRDSGRNYGYTF. CDR3 nucleotides: TGTGCCAGCCGGGACTCGGGACGGAACTATGGCTACACCTTC.